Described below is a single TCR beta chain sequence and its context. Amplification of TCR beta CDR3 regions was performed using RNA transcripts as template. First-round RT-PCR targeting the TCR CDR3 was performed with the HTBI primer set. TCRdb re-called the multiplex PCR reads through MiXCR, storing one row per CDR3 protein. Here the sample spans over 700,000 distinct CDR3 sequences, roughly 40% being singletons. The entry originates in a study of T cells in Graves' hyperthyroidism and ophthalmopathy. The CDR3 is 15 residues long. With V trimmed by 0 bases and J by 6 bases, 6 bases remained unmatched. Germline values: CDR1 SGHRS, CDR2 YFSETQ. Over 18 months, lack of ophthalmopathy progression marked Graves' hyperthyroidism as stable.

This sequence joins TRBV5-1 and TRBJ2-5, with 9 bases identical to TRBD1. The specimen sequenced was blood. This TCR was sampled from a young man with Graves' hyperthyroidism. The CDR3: CASSLDRGREKTQYF. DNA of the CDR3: TGCGCCAGCAGCTTGGACAGGGGGCGTGAGAAGACCCAGTACTTC. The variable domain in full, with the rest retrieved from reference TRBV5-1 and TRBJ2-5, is KAGVTQTPRYLIKTRGQQVTLSCSPISGHRSVSWYQQTPGQGLQFLFEYFSETQRNKGNFPGRFSGRQFSNSRSEMNVSTLELGDSALYLCASSLDRGREKTQYFGPGTRLLVL.